What follows is one T cell receptor beta chain and its context. The antigen is undetermined. After removal of 6 bases from V and 6 bases from J, the junction contained 8 bases not matched to a gene. The CDR3 has 15 amino acids. CDR1 SGDLS and CDR2 YYNGEE come from the germline V gene. The sample belongs to a study of shared clonotypes between healthy human individuals. General study results and limits: Sampling included only blood; tissue repertoires likely differ. Memory subsets had estimated richness that was generally smaller than that of naive subsets. Among donors, sharing of clonotypes was expected to be affected by sequencing depth.

Assay used: immunoSEQ multiplex PCR; TCRdb lists only in-frame clones, some missing. The sample has some 2,500,000 clones; approximately 94% are singletons. A CD45RA-negative memory subset and a CD45RA+ naive subset were separated from the CD4+ cells. The sequenced sample consisted of naive CD4+ T cells from PBMCs. Regarding subset: CD45RA+ positively selected. The V call is TRBV9, the J call TRBJ2-1; TRBD2 matches at 11 bases. This clonotype was sampled from a man between 18 and 29 years old in good health. Some clones in this sample may be carry-over from other donors' samples. The CDR3 DNA reads TGTGCCAGCACCCCCAGACTAGCGGGATCCAATGAGCAGTTCTTC. It is translated as CASTPRLAGSNEQFF.